This is a list of T cell receptor beta chains from one sample in a study of T cell responses to AZD1222 COVID-19 vaccine. TCRdb's copy holds only in-frame clones and misses some; the assay was immunoSEQ multiplex PCR. The data contain nearly 90,000 clones, 70% to 90% of them singletons. Sequenced here: peripheral blood, sampled on day 0 of AZD1222 vaccination. The receptors derive from an adult in good health. CDR3s include the opening cysteine and the closing phenylalanine or tryptophan. A D gene is named only where the DNA matches it firmly.

d_gene,j_gene,v_gene,CDR3aa
TRBD2,TRBJ2-3,TRBV9,CASSARLGGDTQYF
-,TRBJ1-4,TRBV18,CASSPRPENEKLFF
-,TRBJ1-2,TRBV6-5,CASIGGHSMVYGYTF
TRBD2,TRBJ2-3,TRBV7-8,CASRASWAGGADTQYF
TRBD1,TRBJ1-5,TRBV28,CASSPQGEEVGQPQHF
-,TRBJ2-1,TRBV21-1,CASSSPRTSGAYNEQFF
-,TRBJ2-1,TRBV6-1,CASSPPYNEQFF
TRBD1,TRBJ2-5,TRBV7-6,CASSRTTGSEETQYF
TRBD2,TRBJ2-5,TRBV15,CATSRGAGGIQETQYF
TRBD2,TRBJ2-2,TRBV27,CASSLAGEGTGELFF
-,TRBJ2-4,TRBV28,CASSLIGRSYKNIQYF
-,TRBJ2-5,TRBV5-1,CAARTIGGTQYF
TRBD1,TRBJ2-7,TRBV7-9,CASSSPAGTGVYEQYF
-,TRBJ2-1,TRBV13,CASSFRIGGDEQFF
-,TRBJ2-1,TRBV7-3,CASSLDGYTGRNEQFF
-,TRBJ1-3,TRBV11-2,CASTLRGGQSFRNTIYF
TRBD1,TRBJ1-1,TRBV18,CASSPSQGANVRTEAFF
TRBD1,TRBJ1-4,TRBV28,CASSPSGGSTNEKLFF
TRBD1,TRBJ1-6,TRBV2,CASSEGTGNSPLHF
-,TRBJ2-3,TRBV27,CASREEPTDTQYF
TRBD2,TRBJ2-1,TRBV27,CASSLLLAGISYNEQFF
TRBD2,TRBJ2-1,TRBV7-2,CASSLVGLAGLRGDEQFF
-,TRBJ1-5,TRBV5-1,CASSLGENQPQHF
-,TRBJ2-1,TRBV11-2,CASSLAGMINEQFF
-,TRBJ1-5,TRBV6-6,CASSSKENQPQHF
-,TRBJ2-7,TRBV19,CASSPLPSGVREQYF
TRBD1,TRBJ1-5,TRBV6-2/TRBV6-3,CASSPQGERNNQPQHF
-,TRBJ1-4,TRBV18,CASSPIATNERLFF
-,TRBJ2-3,TRBV3-1/TRBV3-2,CASSQDGSFTDTQYF
-,TRBJ2-3,TRBV15,CATSLRPGYTDTQYF
-,TRBJ1-3,TRBV4-3,CASSQVPGPGNTIYF
-,TRBJ2-5,TRBV5-1,CASSAQETQYF
-,TRBJ1-5,TRBV6-6,CASSYLWDFGNQPQHF
TRBD1,TRBJ1-5,TRBV2,CASSDTGGNQPQHF
-,TRBJ1-1,TRBV29-1,CSVSLGMNTEAFF
-,TRBJ1-2,TRBV29-1,CSVEDLEGRMGRMGYGYTF
TRBD1,TRBJ2-6,TRBV19,CASSSGQASGANVLTF
TRBD1,TRBJ2-7,TRBV3-1/TRBV3-2,CASSRTGGIYEQYF
-,TRBJ1-5,TRBV9,CASSLTPGADQPQHF
TRBD1,TRBJ2-7,TRBV2,CASSPGQGTYEQYF
-,TRBJ1-2,TRBV6-2/TRBV6-3,CASSYFGRGNYGYTF